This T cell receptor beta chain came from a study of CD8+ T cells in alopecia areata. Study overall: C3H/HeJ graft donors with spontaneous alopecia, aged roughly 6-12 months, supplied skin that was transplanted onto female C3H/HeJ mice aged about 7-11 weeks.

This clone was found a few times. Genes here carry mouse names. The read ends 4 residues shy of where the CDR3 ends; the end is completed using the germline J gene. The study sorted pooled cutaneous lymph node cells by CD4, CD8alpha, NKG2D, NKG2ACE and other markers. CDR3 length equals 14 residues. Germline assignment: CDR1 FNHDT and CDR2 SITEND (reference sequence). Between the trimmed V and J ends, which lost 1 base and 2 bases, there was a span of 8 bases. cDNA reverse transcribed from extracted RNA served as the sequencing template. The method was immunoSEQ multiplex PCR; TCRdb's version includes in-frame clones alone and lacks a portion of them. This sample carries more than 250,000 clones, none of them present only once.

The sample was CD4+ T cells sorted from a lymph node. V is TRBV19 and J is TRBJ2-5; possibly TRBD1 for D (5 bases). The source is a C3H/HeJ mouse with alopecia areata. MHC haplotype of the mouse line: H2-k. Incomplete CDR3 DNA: TGTGCCAGCAGTATAACGGACATCCAAGAC. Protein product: CASSITDIQD. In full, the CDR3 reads CASSITDIQDTQYF.